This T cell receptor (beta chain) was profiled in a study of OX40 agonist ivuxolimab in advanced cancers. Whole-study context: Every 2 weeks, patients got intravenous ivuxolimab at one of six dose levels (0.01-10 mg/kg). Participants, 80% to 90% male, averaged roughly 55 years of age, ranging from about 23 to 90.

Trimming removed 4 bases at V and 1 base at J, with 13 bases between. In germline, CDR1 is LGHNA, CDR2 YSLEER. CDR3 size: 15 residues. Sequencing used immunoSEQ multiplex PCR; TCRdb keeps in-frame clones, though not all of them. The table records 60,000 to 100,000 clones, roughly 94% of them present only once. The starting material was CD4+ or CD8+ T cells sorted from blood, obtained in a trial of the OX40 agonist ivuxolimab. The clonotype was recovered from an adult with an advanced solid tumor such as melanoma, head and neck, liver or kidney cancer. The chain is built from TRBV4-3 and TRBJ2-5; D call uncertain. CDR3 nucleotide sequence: TGCGCCAGCAGCCCCGGGCAGGCGATCCAAGAGACCCAGTACTTC. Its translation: CASSPGQAIQETQYF.